A single sample gave rise to the 22 T cell receptor beta chains below, sequenced in a study of graft-versus-host responses after intestinal transplantation (dated by TCRdb to the early 2020s). Libraries came from the immunoSEQ multiplex PCR assay. In TCRdb, the immuneACCESS table is reduced to in-frame sequences with V and J assigned. These tables do not hold every clone; where another copy was compared, an unresolved V gene accounts for under half, and the others remain unexplained. Within this sample are some 40,000 clones, with about 90% of them counted one time only. About 7% of the sample comes from the top ten. The starting material was PBMCs, obtained roughly 270 days after transplant. The origin of the receptors is a human patient who received an intestinal transplant, so some T cells may come from the graft donor.

The rearrangement joins TRBV2 to TRBJ2-7; no reliable D call. The ends were cut back, 2 bases at V and 2 bases at J, with 10 bases in the middle. Germline loops: CDR1 SNHLY, CDR2 FYNNEI. The CDR3 totals 14 residues. CDR3 in DNA: TGTGCCAGCAGTGAAAAGGACGGACCCTACGAGCAGTACTTC. This sequence encodes CASSEKDGPYEQYF.

The genes are TRBV11-3 and TRBJ1-1; D may be TRBD1 (6 bases). The CDR3 consists of 15 residues. The ends were cut back, 0 bases at V and 7 bases at J, with 15 bases in the middle. Germline values: CDR1 SGHNT, CDR2 YENEEA. This CDR3 is CASSLEGRGHDEAFF. The CDR3 DNA reads TGTGCCAGCAGCTTAGAAGGTAGGGGACACGATGAAGCTTTCTTT.

This rearrangement joins TRBV29-1 to TRBJ2-7, with D perhaps TRBD2 (6 bases). Per the germline V gene, CDR1 is SQVTM and CDR2 is ANQGSEA. V lost 3 bases and J 3 bases, leaving 15 bases between the germline ends. The CDR3 has 14 amino acids. The CDR3 bases are TGCAGCGTTGACGGGGGAACCTCAGGCTACGAGCAGTACTTC. This sequence encodes CSVDGGTSGYEQYF.

The chain couples TRBV7-6 to TRBJ1-2; D unresolved. V was trimmed by 4 bases and J by 0 bases, leaving 12 bases between them. The CDR3 is 15 amino acids. Germline-derived CDR1 and CDR2 are SGHVS and FNYEAQ. This chain's CDR3 is CASSSGGRANYGYTF. The CDR3, as DNA: TGTGCCAGCAGCTCCGGAGGCAGAGCTAACTATGGCTACACCTTC.

V and J are TRBV5-1 and TRBJ2-3, with D unresolved. Trimming left V 5 bases short and J 3 bases short, with 16 bases between. The CDR3 runs to 15 residues. Germline V gives CDR1 SGHRS, CDR2 YFSETQ. CDR3 in amino acids: CASRVGFYFTDTQYF. CDR3 sequence (DNA): TGCGCCAGCAGAGTAGGGTTCTACTTTACAGATACGCAGTATTTT.

V gene TRBV9 combines with J gene TRBJ2-2; D unclear. Germline CDR1 is SGDLS and CDR2 is YYNGEE. V gave up 1 base and J gave up 1 base, with 2 bases separating them. There are 13 residues in the CDR3. CDR3 sequence: CASSVQNTGELFF. The CDR3 DNA reads as TGTGCCAGCAGCGTACAGAACACCGGGGAGCTGTTTTTT.

The rearrangement uses TRBV4-1 and TRBJ2-7; no reliable D call. This CDR3 has 13 amino acids. CDR1 is MGHRA and CDR2 is YSYEKL in the germline V gene. V lost 3 bases to trimming and J lost 5 bases, with 11 bases between them. In DNA, the CDR3 is TGCGCCAGCAGCCAGGGCCAGTTTGACGAGCAGTACTTC. The encoded protein is CASSQGQFDEQYF.

The chain carries TRBV2 and TRBJ2-5; D might be TRBD1 (5 bases). Trimming left V 2 bases short and J 2 bases short, with 9 bases between. CDR1 and CDR2 from the germline V gene are SNHLY and FYNNEI. CDR3 length: 14 residues. CDR3 protein: CASSEPSGQETQYF. Here the CDR3 DNA reads TGTGCCAGCAGTGAACCGTCAGGGCAAGAGACCCAGTACTTC.

This chain uses TRBV5-5 with TRBJ2-5, with D perhaps TRBD2 (6 bases). V was clipped by 0 bases and J by 7 bases, with 13 bases between them. In germline, CDR1 is SGHKS, CDR2 YYEKEE (reference sequence). The CDR3 is 14 residues long. CDR3 region: CASSLDPGRGTQYF. The CDR3 DNA follows: TGTGCCAGCAGCTTGGATCCGGGGCGGGGGACCCAGTACTTC.

This chain uses TRBV4-1 with TRBJ2-6; no reliable D call. Germline-derived CDR1 and CDR2 are MGHRA and YSYEKL. Trimming stripped 6 bases from V and 4 bases from J, with 7 bases between. This CDR3 region has 13 residues. CDR3 region: CASRGPGANVLTF. The CDR3 coding sequence is TGCGCCAGCAGAGGTCCCGGGGCCAACGTCCTGACTTTC.

The chain links TRBV7-9 to TRBJ1-5; no reliable D call. Trimming stripped 2 bases from V and 5 bases from J, with 4 bases between. This CDR3 has 12 amino acids. Germline V CDR1 and CDR2: SEHNR, FQNEAQ (reference sequence). Here the CDR3 reads CASSLIDQPQHF. The CDR3 coding sequence is TGTGCCAGCAGCTTAATCGATCAGCCCCAGCATTTT.

This clone has a single count. This chain joins TRBV5-4 and TRBJ1-2; D not resolved. The CDR3 is made up of 12 amino acids. Trimming stripped 0 bases from V and 7 bases from J, with 7 bases between. The germline gives CDR1 SGHNT, CDR2 YYREEE (reference sequence). The CDR3 is CASSLAVVGYTF. The CDR3 DNA reads TGTGCCAGCAGCTTGGCCGTGGTTGGCTACACCTTC.

The genes are TRBV10-2 and TRBJ2-7; possible D gene TRBD1, 6 bases. V was trimmed by 2 bases and J by 2 bases, leaving 7 bases between them. Germline CDR1 WSHSY, CDR2 SAAADI. The CDR3 loop spans 13 amino acids. The CDR3 DNA follows: TGCGCCAGCAGTGAGACAGGGACCTACGAGCAGTACTTC. It specifies CASSETGTYEQYF.

The chain recombines TRBV6-1 with TRBJ1-1; perhaps TRBD1 as D (5 bases). V was cut by 1 base and J by 4 bases, with 7 bases left in between. CDR1 MNHNS and CDR2 SASEGT come from the germline V gene. This CDR3 comprises 13 residues. As DNA, the CDR3 is TGTGCCAGCAGTGAAGATGGGGGCACTGAAGCTTTCTTT. Its protein is CASSEDGGTEAFF.

This chain joins TRBV4-2 and TRBJ2-6; D might be TRBD2 (5 bases). The V gene lost 0 bases and the J gene lost 6 bases, with 18 bases spanning the gap. The CDR3 covers 18 residues. Germline CDR1 and CDR2: LGHNA and YNFKEQ. CDR3 residues: CASSQDDLSGILANVLTF. CDR3 coding DNA: TGTGCCAGCAGCCAAGACGATCTGTCGGGGATCCTGGCCAACGTCCTGACTTTC.

The chain combines TRBV4-1 with TRBJ2-7; 10 bases align to TRBD1. This CDR3 is built from 15 residues. The V and J ends lost 0 bases and 7 bases, in that order; junction bases with no gene match: 6. Germline loops: CDR1 MGHRA, CDR2 YSYEKL. CDR3 in DNA: TGCGCCAGCAGCCAAGACGGGACAGGGGTGTGGGAGCAGTACTTC. It translates to CASSQDGTGVWEQYF.

The chain uses TRBV5-3 and TRBJ2-5; unclear D gene. TRBV5-3 is noted as an ORF with a role that remains uncertain. This CDR3 comprises 14 residues. The germline V and J ends were trimmed by 3 bases and 2 bases, with 11 bases remaining between them. The CDR3 nucleotides are TGTGCCAGAAGCTGGTTAGGGCGTCAAGAGACCCAGTACTTC. Protein: CARSWLGRQETQYF.

This chain connects TRBV5-8 to TRBJ1-1; 9 bases fit TRBD1. After removal of 3 bases from V and 1 base from J, the junction contained 13 bases not matched to a gene. From germline, CDR1 is SGHTS and CDR2 YDEGEE. The CDR3 loop spans 18 amino acids. This CDR3 reads CASSSGTGRLAPNTEAFF. The DNA of the CDR3 is TGTGCCAGCAGCTCCGGGACAGGGCGCCTTGCCCCGAACACTGAAGCTTTCTTT.

The sample holds a few counts of this clone. J is TRBJ2-2 and V is TRBV6-6, with TRBD1 matching over 11 bases. This CDR3 is built from 15 residues. Germline V gives CDR1 MNHNY, CDR2 SVGAGI (reference sequence). Germline trimming cut 6 bases from V and 5 bases from J; bases unmatched to any gene: 5. The DNA of the CDR3 is TGTGCCAGCAGGCCGGGACAGGGGGAAACCGGGGAGCTGTTTTTT. This translates into CASRPGQGETGELFF.

The V call is TRBV11-2, the J call TRBJ1-2; D perhaps matches TRBD1 (6 bases). Germline V CDR1 and CDR2: SGHAT, FQNNGV. CDR3 size: 14 residues. V gave up 4 bases and J gave up 0 bases, with 9 bases separating them. The CDR3 loop is CASSSDSANYGYTF. CDR3 nucleotides: TGTGCCAGCAGCTCGGACAGTGCTAACTATGGCTACACCTTC.

The rearrangement joins TRBV7-6 to TRBJ1-4; 7 nucleotides agree with TRBD1. The germline CDR1 and CDR2 sequences are SGHVS and FNYEAQ. The CDR3 spans 22 residues. V lost 1 base to trimming and J lost 0 bases; unmatched junction nucleotides: 20. The CDR3 sequence: CASSLDRVGGQQHFSTNEKLFF. Written as DNA, the CDR3 is TGTGCCAGCAGCTTAGATAGAGTTGGGGGACAGCAACATTTTTCAACTAATGAAAAACTGTTTTTT.

This clone was found a few times. The chain links TRBV9 to TRBJ2-3; D is unclear. There are 13 residues in the CDR3. Germline values: CDR1 SGDLS, CDR2 YYNGEE. V lost 3 bases, J lost 6 bases, and 11 bases lay in between. The CDR3 loop is CASSAPRVDTQYF. CDR3 nucleotide sequence: TGTGCCAGCAGCGCCCCTCGTGTTGATACGCAGTATTTT.